This T cell receptor beta chain was profiled in a study of blood T cells in healthy people across ages. Study-wide findings and caveats: The donors' CMV status was not determined, possibly confounding changes in expanded clonotypes.

Then a second PCR, running roughly 6 to 11 cycles, was carried out with a sample-barcoded 5' primer and a J-beta primer mix. Each cDNA was tagged by a template-switch adaptor containing 12 random nucleotides. No fewer than 2.5 million CDR3-containing paired-end reads came from each sample. One entry per CDR3 protein, called by TCRdb with MiXCR from the 5' RACE reads. The table records more than 700,000 distinct CDR3 sequences, 46% of them present only once. This clonotype was seen just once. Antigen: not known. The origin of this receptor is a man older than 75 in good health. The sequencing sample was made of blood.

CDR3 sequence (DNA): TGCAGCGTTGATTATAAGGGTAAGAGCTCCTACAATGAGCAGTACTTC. Its translation: CSVDYKGKSSYNEQYF. The chain joins TRBV29-1 to TRBJ2-1, with no clear D. The J call is in doubt because the DNA end fits TRBJ2-7 better. This CDR3 contains 16 residues. Germline assignment: CDR1 SQVTM and CDR2 ANQGSEA.